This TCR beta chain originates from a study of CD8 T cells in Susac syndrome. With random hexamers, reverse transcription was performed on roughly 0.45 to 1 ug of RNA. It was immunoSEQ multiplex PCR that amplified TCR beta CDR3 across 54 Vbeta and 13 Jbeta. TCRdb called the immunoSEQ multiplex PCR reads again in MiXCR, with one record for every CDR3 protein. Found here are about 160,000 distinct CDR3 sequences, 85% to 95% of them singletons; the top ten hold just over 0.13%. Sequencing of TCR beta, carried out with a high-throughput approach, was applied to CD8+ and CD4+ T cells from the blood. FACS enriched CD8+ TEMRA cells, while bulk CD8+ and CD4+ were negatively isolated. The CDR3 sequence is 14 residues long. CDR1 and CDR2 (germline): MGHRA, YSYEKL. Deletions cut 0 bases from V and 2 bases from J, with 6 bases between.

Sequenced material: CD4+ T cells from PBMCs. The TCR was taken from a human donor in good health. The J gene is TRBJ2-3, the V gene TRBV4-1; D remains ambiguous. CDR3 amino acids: CASSQEAPTDTQYF. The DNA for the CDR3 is TGCGCCAGCAGCCAAGAAGCCCCCACAGATACGCAGTATTTT.